These 26 T cell receptor beta chains share one sample of origin, sequenced in a study of tumor and adjacent non-tumor tissue in lung cancer. No cell sorting was done before RNA was extracted from the tissue. Three rounds of nested PCR, following a modified ARM-PCR protocol, produced the TCRbeta library. TCRdb fed the multiplex PCR reads into MiXCR, producing one record per CDR3 protein. Here the sample spans around 200,000 distinct CDR3 sequences, over 55% being singletons. The sequenced sample was lung tumor tissue. All receptors derive from a man aged 55 to 70 with non-small cell lung cancer.

This clonotype was counted a single time. V usage is TRBV20-1 and J usage is TRBJ2-1; 9 bases fit TRBD2. Germline V gives CDR1 DFQATT, CDR2 SNEGSKA (reference sequence). V shed 6 bases, J shed 0 bases, and the junction held 15 bases outside the gene matches. The CDR3 is made up of 18 amino acids. CDR3 DNA sequence: TGCAGTGCACCTCCGAGACTAGCGGATCTGAGCTCCTACAATGAGCAGTTCTTC. It codes for CSAPPRLADLSSYNEQFF.

This chain connects TRBV14 to TRBJ2-6; weak D call: TRBD2 (5 bases). V gave up 1 base and J gave up 8 bases, with 21 bases separating them. The CDR3 is 18 amino acids. Germline V gene sequence: CDR1 SGHDN, CDR2 FVKESK. Written as DNA, the CDR3 is TGTGCCAGCAGCCAAGGTGTCCGTGGGAAATCCGGGACCAACGTCCTGACTTTC. Its protein is CASSQGVRGKSGTNVLTF.

Of note for this clonotype: A much larger clone differs from this one at a single base, so this may be a read error. J is TRBJ2-2 and V is TRBV20-1, with 7 nucleotides matching TRBD1. Per the germline V gene, CDR1 is DFQATT and CDR2 is SNEGSKA (reference sequence). V shed 7 bases, J shed 3 bases, and the junction held 8 bases outside the gene matches. The CDR3 spans 14 residues. In nucleotides, the CDR3 is TGCAGTGTTGTGGGACAGACTTACACCGGGGAGCTGTTTTTT. It codes for CSVVGQTYTGELFF.

Turning to this clonotype: A much larger clone differs by one base, so this may be a read error. The V and J genes are TRBV4-3 and TRBJ2-3, with 11 positions matching TRBD1. V was pared by 4 bases and J by 6 bases, with 6 bases of the junction left unmatched. This CDR3 contains 15 residues. Germline V gives CDR1 LGHNA, CDR2 YSLEER. This CDR3 reads CASSLGQGATDTQYF. The CDR3 region has the DNA TGCGCCAGCAGCCTAGGACAGGGGGCGACTGATACGCAGTATTTT.

Notes on this clonotype: The junction does not match germline at one end; this may be a read error. The genes are TRBV20-1 and TRBJ1-1; no definite D call. Germline V gene lookup returns CDR1 DFQATT and CDR2 SNEGSKA (reference sequence). There are 11 residues in the CDR3. The CDR3 nucleotides read TGCAATGCTAATCGGAACACCGAAGCTTTCTTT. Residues: CNANRNTEAFF.

In regard to this clonotype: A read error may account for a junction end that differs from germline. The chain links TRBV11-3 to TRBJ2-2; the D gene is possibly TRBD2 (7 bases). Germline values: CDR1 SGHNT, CDR2 YENEEA. This CDR3 is 16 amino acids long. The CDR3 loop is CANSLGRGADTGELSF. In nucleotides, the CDR3 is TGTGCCAACAGCCTTGGACGGGGGGCGGACACCGGGGAGCTGTCTTTT.

The table lists this clonotype with a count of one. Sequence at one end of the junction differs from germline and may be a read error. The rearrangement uses TRBV29-1 and TRBJ2-2, with 7 bases that match TRBD1. Germline-derived CDR1 and CDR2 are SQVTM and ANQGSEA. The CDR3 is made up of 13 amino acids. The CDR3: CGVGRGNYGELFF. The CDR3 nucleotides are TGCGGCGTTGGCAGGGGGAACTACGGGGAGCTGTTTTTT.

A note on this clonotype: Germline and junction disagree at one end, which may indicate a read error. The rearrangement joins TRBV6-2 or TRBV6-3 to TRBJ1-5; D not resolved. The CDR3 covers 13 residues. Germline CDR1 is MNHEY and CDR2 is SVGEGT. The CDR3: CASNYELRQPQHF. DNA for the CDR3: TGTGCCAGCAATTACGAGTTGCGTCAGCCCCAGCATTTT.

To note about this clonotype: One end of the junction is discordant with germline, which a read error may explain. The chain uses TRBV6-1 and TRBJ2-2; 8 bases match TRBD2. From germline, CDR1 is MNHNS and CDR2 SASEGT. This CDR3 has 16 residues. The CDR3 DNA reads TGTGTCAGCAGCGCCGTGACTAGCGCTAACACCGGGGAACTGTTTTTT. This translates into CVSSAVTSANTGELFF.

Of note for this clonotype: Its ends do not fully match the called genes, so a read error is possible. This sequence joins TRBV10-2 and TRBJ2-7; 10 positions agree with TRBD2. CDR3 length: 13 amino acids. Looked up from germline, CDR1 is WSHSY and CDR2 is SAAADI. The CDR3 here is CARSAAGGTEQYF. DNA of the CDR3: TGCGCCAGGAGTGCAGCGGGAGGGACCGAGCAGTACTTC.

The rearrangement uses TRBV20-1 and TRBJ2-2, with 12 bases that match TRBD1. With V trimmed by 3 bases and J by 2 bases, 4 bases remained unmatched. Germline V gene data show CDR1 as DFQATT and CDR2 as SNEGSKA (reference sequence). The CDR3 consists of 16 residues. In DNA, the CDR3 is TGCAGTGCTAGGGGGACAGGGGGCCAAAACACCGGGGAGCTGTTTTTT. It is translated as CSARGTGGQNTGELFF.

The J gene is TRBJ1-1, the V gene TRBV12-3 or TRBV12-4, with D perhaps TRBD1 (6 bases). The CDR3 runs 12 residues. The CDR3 bases are TGTGTCACCAGGGGCAGTAACACTGAAGCTTTCTTT. It specifies CVTRGSNTEAFF.

This clonotype occurred a few times. The junction does not match germline at one end; this may be a read error. The chain links TRBV11-2 to TRBJ2-7; no reliable D call. The germline CDR1 and CDR2 sequences are SGHAT and FQNNGV. The CDR3 is 15 amino acids. CDR3 residues: CASSLGPDDSYEQYF. The CDR3 DNA reads as TGTGCCAGCAGCTTAGGCCCAGATGACTCCTACGAGCAGTATTTC.

This chain uses TRBV6-5 with TRBJ1-2; weak D call: TRBD1 (5 bases). This CDR3 comprises 13 residues. In germline, CDR1 is MNHEY, CDR2 SVGAGI. The V and J ends lost 5 bases and 4 bases respectively, with 11 bases between them. The CDR3 region has the DNA TGTGCCAGCAGTCGGGGGGAGAGCTATGGCTACACCTTC. It specifies CASSRGESYGYTF.

About this clonotype: A much bigger clone sits one base away, suggesting this may be a read error. The chain combines TRBV7-8 with TRBJ2-1, with 8 bases fitting TRBD1. CDR3 size: 14 residues. The ends lost 7 bases at V and 4 bases at J; junction bases unmatched: 6. Looked up from germline, CDR1 is SGHVS and CDR2 is FQNEAQ. In nucleotides, the CDR3 is TGTGCCAGCACCCTGGACAGGGCTTACAATGAGCAGTTCTTC. Translating gives CASTLDRAYNEQFF.

This clonotype has ten or more counts. V usage is TRBV30 and J usage is TRBJ1-1; D is undetermined. Germline lookup yields CDR1 GTSNPN and CDR2 SVGIG (reference sequence). Trimming cost V 7 bases and J 1 base, with 7 bases left between them. This CDR3 is built from 11 residues. The CDR3 DNA sequence: TGTGCCTTGGCAGGGAACACTGAAGCTTTCTTT. Amino acids: CALAGNTEAFF.

About this clonotype: One end of the junction is discordant with germline, which a read error may explain. The chain has TRBV11-3 and TRBJ2-5; D may be TRBD1 (5 bases). This CDR3 contains 15 residues. Germline lookup yields CDR1 SGHNT and CDR2 YENEEA. The CDR3 DNA reads TGTACCAGTAGCTTAGATGGGGCCAGAGAAGAGACCCAGTACTTC. Protein: CTSSLDGAREETQYF.

Comment on this clonotype: A read error may explain this, as a much larger clone is one base away. The rearrangement links TRBV20-1 to TRBJ1-4, with D unresolved. The length of the CDR3 is 15 residues. V gave up 1 base and J gave up 6 bases, with 15 bases separating them. Looked up from germline, CDR1 is DFQATT and CDR2 is SNEGSKA (reference sequence). CDR3 sequence: CSARVAGRKHEKLFF. Written as DNA, the CDR3 is TGCAGTGCTAGAGTGGCCGGGCGGAAACATGAAAAACTGTTTTTT.

This chain links TRBV5-5 with TRBJ2-7; D possibly matches TRBD1 or TRBD2 (5 bases each). This CDR3 has 14 residues. CDR1 and CDR2 from the germline V gene are SGHKS and YYEKEE (reference sequence). Between the trimmed V and J ends, which lost 4 bases and 0 bases, there was a span of 11 bases. CDR3 sequence (DNA): TGTGCCAGCAGCCTGGGACGGAGCTCCTACGAGCAGTACTTC. The encoded protein is CASSLGRSSYEQYF. Variable domain in full (rest from reference TRBV5-5 and TRBJ2-7): DAGVTQSPTHLIKTRGQQVTLRCSPISGHKSVSWYQQVLGQGPQFIFQYYEKEERGRGNFPDRFSARQFPNYSSELNVNALLLGDSALYLCASSLGRSSYEQYFGPGTRLTVT.

The chain's CDR3 is CASTTGGSGSFF. The CDR3 DNA reads as TGTGCCAGCACCACGGGAGGGTCAGGCTCGTTCTTC. V and J are TRBV12-3 or TRBV12-4 and TRBJ2-1; 8 positions agree with TRBD2. The CDR3 runs 12 residues. With 7 bases clipped from V and 15 bases from J, the junction kept 11 bases outside the gene matches.

This sequence joins TRBV4-2 and TRBJ2-7; 7 bases match TRBD2. The length of the CDR3 is 16 residues. The germline V gene has CDR1 LGHNA and CDR2 YNFKEQ. V was pared by 1 base and J by 0 bases, with 6 bases of the junction left unmatched. The CDR3 DNA is TGTGCCAGCAGCCAAGTTGGGGGGGGGGGCTCCTACGAGCAGTACTTC. It codes for CASSQVGGGGSYEQYF.

Remarks on this clonotype: A much larger clone sits a single nucleotide away, making a read error possible. The CDR3 end shows no conserved phenylalanine or tryptophan, and so a read error is likely. The chain recombines TRBV25-1 with TRBJ1-1, with D unclear. This CDR3 has 11 residues. The germline gives CDR1 MGHDK, CDR2 SYGVNS. V was clipped by 4 bases and J by 3 bases, with 3 bases between them. The CDR3 sequence: CASSAYTEAFS. The CDR3 DNA reads as TGTGCCAGCAGTGCGTACACTGAAGCTTTCTCT.

This clonotype appeared once. This may stem from a read error, because a much larger clone lies one nucleotide away. This rearrangement joins TRBV5-4 to TRBJ2-7; perhaps TRBD2 as D (5 bases). CDR1 SGHNT and CDR2 YYREEE come from the germline V gene (reference sequence). The CDR3 runs 13 residues. The ends were cut back, 2 bases at V and 3 bases at J, with 9 bases in the middle. As DNA, the CDR3 is TGTGCCAGCAGCTTAGTGGGAGTCTACGAGCAGTACTTC. Amino acids: CASSLVGVYEQYF.

Concerning this clonotype itself: Compared with germline, one end of the junction differs, possibly owing to a read error. This rearrangement joins TRBV28 to TRBJ2-5, with no clear D. The CDR3 runs 15 residues. CDR1 and CDR2 (germline): MDHEN, SYDVKM. The CDR3 protein is CASSSPVGAIETRYF. DNA of the CDR3: TGTGCCAGCAGTTCCCCGGTGGGCGCCATAGAGACCCGGTACTTC.

This clonotype appeared a few times. V usage is TRBV20-1 and J usage is TRBJ1-5, with 7 bases matching TRBD1. Trimming cost V 1 base and J 4 bases; bases outside gene matches: 7. Germline values: CDR1 DFQATT, CDR2 SNEGSKA (reference sequence). This CDR3 has 15 amino acids. CDR3 residues: CSARGRGRRNQPQHF. The CDR3 DNA reads TGCAGTGCTAGAGGAAGGGGGCGCCGGAATCAGCCCCAGCATTTT.

This clonotype was recorded at least ten times. This sequence joins TRBV11-1 and TRBJ2-5; 7 bases fit TRBD2. The ends lost 5 bases at V and 4 bases at J; junction bases unmatched: 10. CDR3 size: 15 residues. Germline lookup yields CDR1 SGHAT and CDR2 FQDESV (reference sequence). CDR3 sequence reads: CASSLYTGGRETQYF. The CDR3 coding sequence is TGTGCCAGCAGCCTATACACTGGCGGGAGAGAGACCCAGTACTTC.